This T cell receptor (beta chain) was profiled in a study of cytomegalovirus exposure and HLA in healthy donors. Libraries were prepared by immunoSEQ multiplex PCR; TCRdb keeps only in-frame clonotypes and omits some of them. The sample holds some 330,000 clones, 70% to 90% seen once. From germline, CDR1 is MNHNS and CDR2 SASEGT. Trimming took 6 bases from V and 3 from J; bases not matched to a gene: 5. The CDR3 is 15 residues long. This rearrangement joins TRBV6-1 to TRBJ2-7, with 13 bases that match TRBD2. Sequencing was performed on PBMCs. The sequence was collected from a woman between 18 and 29 years old in good health and CMV-seronegative. In nucleotides, the CDR3 is TGTGCCAGCAGGGGACTAGCGGGAAATGTCTACGAGCAGTACTTC. It codes for CASRGLAGNVYEQYF.